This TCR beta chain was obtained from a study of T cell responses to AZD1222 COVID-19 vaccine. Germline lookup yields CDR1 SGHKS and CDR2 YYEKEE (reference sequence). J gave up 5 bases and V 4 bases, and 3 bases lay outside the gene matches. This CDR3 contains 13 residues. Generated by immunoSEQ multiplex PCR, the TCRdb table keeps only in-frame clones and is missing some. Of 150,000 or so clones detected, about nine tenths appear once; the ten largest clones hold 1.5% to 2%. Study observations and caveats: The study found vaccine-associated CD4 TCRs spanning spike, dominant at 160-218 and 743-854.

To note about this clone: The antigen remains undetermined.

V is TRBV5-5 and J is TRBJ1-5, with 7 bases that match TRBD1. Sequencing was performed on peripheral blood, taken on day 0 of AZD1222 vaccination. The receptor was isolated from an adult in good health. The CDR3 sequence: CASSPTGDQPQHF. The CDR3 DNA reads TGTGCCAGCAGCCCCACAGGGGATCAGCCCCAGCATTTT.